This T cell receptor beta chain came from a study of response to subunit inactivated influenza vaccine. TCRdb fed the RT-PCR reads into MiXCR, producing one record per CDR3 protein. This repertoire shows about 520,000 distinct CDR3 sequences, about 25% found once; its top ten account for 1.9%. Trimming removed 3 bases from V and 7 bases from J, with 9 bases in between. This CDR3 comprises 13 residues. Germline lookup yields CDR1 SEHNR and CDR2 FQNEAQ (reference sequence). The sequenced sample was CD4+ T cells sorted from PBMCs, obtained 5 to 6 days after vaccination. The chain links TRBV7-9 to TRBJ2-2; no reliable D call. This TCR was sampled from a man in his forties or fifties who received an inactivated influenza vaccine. The chain's CDR3 is CASSFSIGGELFF. In nucleotides, the CDR3 is TGTGCCAGCAGCTTTTCAATCGGCGGGGAGCTGTTTTTT.